This T cell receptor beta chain was obtained from a study of blood T cell repertoires in COVID-19. Trimming cost V 5 bases and J 2 bases, with 12 bases left between them. The CDR3 has 14 amino acids. Germline-derived CDR1 and CDR2 are SGHTA and FQGNSA. Some clones are missing from TCRdb's copy, which holds only in-frame ones; the method was immunoSEQ multiplex PCR. Among 380,000 or so clones listed, roughly 90% were seen once. This sequence originates from a woman aged 60-75 years with COVID-19, enrolled during active disease. The sample comprised peripheral blood. The genes are TRBV7-2 and TRBJ1-1; maybe TRBD1 (6 bases). CDR3 region: CASSQPGHNTEAFF. CDR3 nucleotides: TGTGCCAGCAGCCAGCCGGGACATAACACTGAAGCTTTCTTT. Together with reference TRBV7-2 and TRBJ1-1, the CDR3 gives the full variable domain: GAGVSQSPSNKVTEKGKDVELRCDPISGHTALYWYRQSLGQGLEFLIYFQGNSAPDKSGLPSDRFSAERTGGSVSTLTIQRTQQEDSAVYLCASSQPGHNTEAFFGQGTRLTVV.